This T cell receptor (beta chain) was recorded in a study of cytomegalovirus exposure and HLA in healthy donors. Study background: An earlier analysis identified 110 million or so unique TCR beta sequences in 150 million to 200 million T cells. General observations from the study: Differences between HLA loci emerged in a later analysis of TCR association rates, with DRB1 most and HLA-C fewest.

Details on this clone: Its antigen is not known.

It was with 60 Vbeta and 13 Jbeta primers that the PCR ran. As processed by the authors: Unique TCR beta chains numbered around 80 million in a later analysis, with roughly 11 million shared. Generated by immunoSEQ multiplex PCR, the TCRdb table keeps only in-frame clones and is missing some. D and trimming were read from the DNA, whereas the V and J calls and clone size are those reported in that table. There are some 190,000 clones in the sample; approximately 77% occur only once, and roughly 3.1% lies in the top ten. The TCR comes from a man in his forties in good health and CMV-seropositive. The source material was PBMCs.

CDR3 nucleotides: TGTGCCAGCAGTGCCAGGGACTATCTCACCGGGGAGCTGTTTTTT. Its protein product is CASSARDYLTGELFF. V gene TRBV6-1 combines with J gene TRBJ2-2; 7 nucleotides align to TRBD2. J lost 4 bases, V lost 4 bases, and 6 bases had no gene match. The CDR3 consists of 15 residues. Germline V gene sequence: CDR1 MNHNS, CDR2 SASEGT.